The sequence of this T cell receptor beta chain was determined in a study of CD8 T cells in ankylosing spondylitis. There are many counts of this clonotype. Its antigen remains unidentified. CDR1 is SGHRS, CDR2 YFSETQ, per germline. The CDR3 length is 15 residues. Losses at the gene ends were 0 bases for V and 4 bases for J; bases not matched to a gene: 6. Study-wide results and limits: Characteristic of ankylosing spondylitis blood, it appeared, was a TCR beta motif comprising eight highly homologous variants.

Using its own MiXCR run on the 5' RACE reads, TCRdb lists one record per CDR3 protein. In the table there are roughly 200,000 distinct CDR3 sequences, 9.5% to 15% of which are singletons. The sequenced material came from blood, either unsorted or a sorted T cell fraction (not recorded which). J is TRBJ2-7 and V is TRBV5-1, with 8 bases matching TRBD2. This TCR was recovered from a male donor with ankylosing spondylitis or in good health (not recorded which). In DNA form, the CDR3 reads TGCGCCAGCAGCTTGGACGGAGCGGGGGTTTACGAGCAGTACTTC. Translation: CASSLDGAGVYEQYF. The whole variable domain, filled in from reference TRBV5-1 and TRBJ2-7, reads KAGVTQTPRYLIKTRGQQVTLSCSPISGHRSVSWYQQTPGQGLQFLFEYFSETQRNKGNFPGRFSGRQFSNSRSEMNVSTLELGDSALYLCASSLDGAGVYEQYFGPGTRLTVT.